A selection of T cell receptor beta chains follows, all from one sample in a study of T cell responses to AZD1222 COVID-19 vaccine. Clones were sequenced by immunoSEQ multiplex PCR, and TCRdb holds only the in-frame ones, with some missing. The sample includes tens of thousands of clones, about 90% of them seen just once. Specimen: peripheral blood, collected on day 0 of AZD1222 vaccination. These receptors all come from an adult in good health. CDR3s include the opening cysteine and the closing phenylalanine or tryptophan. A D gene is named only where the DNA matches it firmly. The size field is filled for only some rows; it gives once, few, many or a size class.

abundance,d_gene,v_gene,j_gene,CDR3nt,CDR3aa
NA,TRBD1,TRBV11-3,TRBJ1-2,TGTGCCAGCAGCCCAGGGGGGGGCTATGGCTACACCTTC,CASSPGGGYGYTF
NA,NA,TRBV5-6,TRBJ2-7,TGTGCCAGCAGCATTCGGACAGCTCGCTACGAGCAGTACTTC,CASSIRTARYEQYF
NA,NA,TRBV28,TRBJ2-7,TGTGCCAGCAACGCCCCGGGACGGCCGTACGAGCAGTACTTC,CASNAPGRPYEQYF
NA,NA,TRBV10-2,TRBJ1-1,TGCGCCAGCAGAGGATCTTTCAGGGCGAACACTGAAGCTTTCTTT,CASRGSFRANTEAFF
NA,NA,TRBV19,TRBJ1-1,TGTGCCAGTAGTTCGAATGCCCAGAACACTGAAGCTTTCTTT,CASSSNAQNTEAFF
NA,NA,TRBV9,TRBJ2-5,TGTGCCAGCAGCGTAGGAGGGGCCCAAGAGACCCAGTACTTC,CASSVGGAQETQYF
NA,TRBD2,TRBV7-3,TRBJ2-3,TGTGCCAGCAGCTCACTAGCGGACACAGATACGCAGTATTTT,CASSSLADTDTQYF
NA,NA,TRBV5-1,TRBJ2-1,TGCGCCAGCAGCTTCTCGAGCTCCTACAATGAGCAGTTCTTC,CASSFSSSYNEQFF
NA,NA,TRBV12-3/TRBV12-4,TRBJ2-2,TGTGCCAGCAGAAGGGAAGGGGCCGGGGAGCTGTTTTTT,CASRREGAGELFF
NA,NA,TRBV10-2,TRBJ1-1,TGCGCCAGCCGTTCTGGAACCACAGGGAAGGGGTCGAACACTGAAGCTTTCTTT,CASRSGTTGKGSNTEAFF
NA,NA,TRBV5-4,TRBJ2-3,TGTGCCAGCAGCGGGGGAGGACCTAGCACAGATACGCAGTATTTT,CASSGGGPSTDTQYF
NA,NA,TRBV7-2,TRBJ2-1,TGTGCCAGCCACTCCAAGGGAGTCGGGCACAATGAGCAGTTCTTC,CASHSKGVGHNEQFF
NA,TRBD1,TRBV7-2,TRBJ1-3,TGTGCCAGCAGCTTTGGAGGGGGCTCCGGAAACACCATATATTTT,CASSFGGGSGNTIYF
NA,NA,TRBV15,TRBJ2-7,TGTGCCACCAGCAGAGATTCATCGTACGAGCAGTACTTC,CATSRDSSYEQYF
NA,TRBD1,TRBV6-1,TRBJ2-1,TGTGCCAGCAGTGAATGGCGCCGAGGACAGGGGGCTTACAATGAGCAGTTCTTC,CASSEWRRGQGAYNEQFF
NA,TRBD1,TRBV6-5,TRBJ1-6,TGTGCCAGCAGTTACCGAGGACAGGGGAAGGGTTCACCCCTCCACTTT,CASSYRGQGKGSPLHF
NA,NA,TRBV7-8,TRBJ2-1,TGTGCCAGCAGCTTAAAGCGGGCACTTAATGAGCAGTTCTTC,CASSLKRALNEQFF
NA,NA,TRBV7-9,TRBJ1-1,TGTGCCAGCAGCTTAGAGGCGTACACTGAAGCTTTCTTT,CASSLEAYTEAFF
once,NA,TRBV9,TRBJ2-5,TGTGCCAGCAGCGTGATGGGGTCGCCGAACCAAGAGACCCAGTACTTC,CASSVMGSPNQETQYF
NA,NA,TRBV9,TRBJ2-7,TGTGCCAGCAGCGTAGCACAGGGCGCCTACGAGCAGTACTTC,CASSVAQGAYEQYF
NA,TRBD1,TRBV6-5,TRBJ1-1,TGTGCCAGCAGTTTGGTAGACAGGGACACTGAAGCTTTCTTT,CASSLVDRDTEAFF
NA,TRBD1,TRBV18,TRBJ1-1,TGTGCCAGCTCACCACGAACGACAGGGACGAACACTGAAGCTTTCTTT,CASSPRTTGTNTEAFF
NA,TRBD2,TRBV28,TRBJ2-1,TGTGCCAGCAGTTTAGCGGGAGGGCGGAATGAGCAGTTCTTC,CASSLAGGRNEQFF
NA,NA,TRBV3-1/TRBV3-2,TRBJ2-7,TGTGCCAGCAGCCAAGCTGGCGGGGACTCCTACGAGCAGTACTTC,CASSQAGGDSYEQYF
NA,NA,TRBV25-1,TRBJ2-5,TGTGCCAGCAGTGACTTAGAGACCCAGTACTTC,CASSDLETQYF
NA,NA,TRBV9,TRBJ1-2,TGTGCCAGCAGACCCAGTGGATCGGGCGGCTACACCTTC,CASRPSGSGGYTF
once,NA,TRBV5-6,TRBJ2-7,TGTGCCAGCAGCCGCAGAGGGGGGGACTATAATTATCCCTACGAGCAGTACTTC,CASSRRGGDYNYPYEQYF
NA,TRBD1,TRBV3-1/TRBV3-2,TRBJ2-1,TGTGCCAGCAGCCTCGACAGGGCCCATGAGCAGTTCTTC,CASSLDRAHEQFF
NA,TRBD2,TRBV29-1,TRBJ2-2,TGCAGCGCCTCGACTAGCGGAAACACCGGGGAGCTGTTTTTT,CSASTSGNTGELFF
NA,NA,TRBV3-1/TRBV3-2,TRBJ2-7,TGTGCCAGCAGCCCCCGGAGGGGTGGGTTGGGCTACGAGCAGTACTTC,CASSPRRGGLGYEQYF
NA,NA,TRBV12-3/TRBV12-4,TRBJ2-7,TGTGCCAGCAGTTTTTGGGGTTCGGACGAGCAGTACTTC,CASSFWGSDEQYF
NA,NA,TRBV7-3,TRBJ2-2,TGTGCCAGCAGCTTAAACGCGAACACCGGGGAGCTGTTTTTT,CASSLNANTGELFF
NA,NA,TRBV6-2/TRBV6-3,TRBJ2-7,TGTGCCAGCAGTTACTCAGGGAGTTCAAGGTACGAGCAGTACTTC,CASSYSGSSRYEQYF
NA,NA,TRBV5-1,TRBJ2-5,TGCGCCAGCAGCTTGGGGGCAGCTCAAGAGACCCAGTACTTC,CASSLGAAQETQYF
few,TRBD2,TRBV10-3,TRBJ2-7,TGTGCCATCAGTGAGTTAGCGGGTAGCTCCAGCTACGAGCAGTACTTC,CAISELAGSSSYEQYF
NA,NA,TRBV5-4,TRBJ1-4,TGTGCCAGCAGCCGCGGGTGGGACCGGGAAGGGGAACTGTTTTTT,CASSRGWDREGELFF
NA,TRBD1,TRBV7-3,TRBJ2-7,TGTGCCAGCAGCCCCACCTCGGGACAGGTGACGGGGCAGTACTTC,CASSPTSGQVTGQYF
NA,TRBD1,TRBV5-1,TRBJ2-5,TGCGCCAGCAGCTTGGGTCAGGGGGATTGGGAGACCCAGTACTTC,CASSLGQGDWETQYF
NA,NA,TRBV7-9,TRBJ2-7,TGTGCCAGCAGCCCCTACGTTCGATTTACAAACTACGAGCAGTACTTC,CASSPYVRFTNYEQYF
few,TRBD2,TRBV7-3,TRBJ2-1,TGTGCCAGCAGCCATACCCCCCGGGAGGGCCGCAATGAGCAGTTCTTC,CASSHTPREGRNEQFF
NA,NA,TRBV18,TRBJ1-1,TGTGCCAGCTCACCATTCCGGGGGGGGATTCGGACTGAAGCTTTCTTT,CASSPFRGGIRTEAFF
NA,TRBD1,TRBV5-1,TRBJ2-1,TGCGCCAGCAGCCCGGGACAGGGTTGGAATGAGCAGTTCTTC,CASSPGQGWNEQFF
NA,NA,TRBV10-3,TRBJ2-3,TGTGCCATGCGGGACAGCTTGACAGATACGCAGTATTTT,CAMRDSLTDTQYF
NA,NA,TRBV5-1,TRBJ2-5,TGCGCCAGCAGCTCCTCCCGGGACGCCACCCTTGTAGAGACCCAGTACTTC,CASSSSRDATLVETQYF
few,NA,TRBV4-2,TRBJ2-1,TGTGCCAGCAGCACCCGGGAGAGTCTAGGTGGTGAGCAGTTCTTC,CASSTRESLGGEQFF
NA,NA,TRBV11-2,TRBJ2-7,TGTGCCAGCAGCGGGCGACCAGAGGACTATGGGTACGAGCAGTACTTC,CASSGRPEDYGYEQYF
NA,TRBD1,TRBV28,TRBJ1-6,TGTGCCAGCAGTGCCAGGGGGGGATCACCCCTCCACTTT,CASSARGGSPLHF
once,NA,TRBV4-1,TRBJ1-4,TGCGCCAGCAGATTGGGAGAGAAGTCGAATGAAAAACTGTTTTTT,CASRLGEKSNEKLFF
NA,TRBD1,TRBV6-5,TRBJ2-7,TGTGCCAGCAGGCCGCCGGGGACAGGGTTTGTCGAGCAGTACTTC,CASRPPGTGFVEQYF
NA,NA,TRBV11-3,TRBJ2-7,TGTGCCAGCAGCTTTGGAGTAAACCCCTACGAGCAGTACTTC,CASSFGVNPYEQYF
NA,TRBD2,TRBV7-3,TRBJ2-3,TGTGCCAGCGCGGGAGTGGGAGATACGCAGTATTTT,CASAGVGDTQYF
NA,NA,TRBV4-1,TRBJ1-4,TGCGCCAGCAGCCAAGACCCGGCGCATTGGGATGAAAAACTGTTTTTT,CASSQDPAHWDEKLFF
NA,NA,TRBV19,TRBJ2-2,TGTGCCACTGCCCCCGGGAGTAACACCGGGGAGCTGTTTTTT,CATAPGSNTGELFF
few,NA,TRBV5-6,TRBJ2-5,TGTGCCAGCAGCTCTACAGGGTTACAAGAGACCCAGTACTTC,CASSSTGLQETQYF
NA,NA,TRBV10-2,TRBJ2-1,TGCGCCAGCAGTATACAGGTGGGGATAGGAAATGAGCAGTTCTTC,CASSIQVGIGNEQFF
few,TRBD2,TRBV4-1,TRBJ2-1,TGCGCCAGCAGCCGGGTTAGCGGGAGGGGAGTAAATGAGCAGTTCTTC,CASSRVSGRGVNEQFF
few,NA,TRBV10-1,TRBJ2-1,TGCGCCAGCAGTGACCCGGGACCCCTCCCCTACAATGAGCAGTTCTTC,CASSDPGPLPYNEQFF
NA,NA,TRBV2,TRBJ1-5,TGTGCCAGCGAAGGGGGTGGGATCGCGAGCAATCAGCCCCAGCATTTT,CASEGGGIASNQPQHF